This T cell receptor (beta chain) was recorded in a study of T-cell memory formation after mild COVID-19. General study findings and limits: Contracting clones localized mainly to CM and EM when CD4+ and mainly to EMRA when CD8+. Some clones that responded turned up in pre-infection memory, which suggests that cross-reactive memory joined in.

Trimming took off 5 bases at V and 8 bases at J, with 15 bases between the two ends. The CDR3 runs to 13 residues. Germline CDR1 and CDR2: LNHDA and SQIVND (reference sequence). For this clonotype: Its matching antigen is unknown.

Amplification by 5'RACE using constant-segment primers produced TCR alpha and TCR beta cDNA libraries that carried sample barcodes and UMIs. MiXCR was run by TCRdb on the 5' RACE reads, yielding one entry per CDR3 protein. The profile covers tens of thousands of distinct CDR3 sequences, with roughly 25% appearing a single time and under 45% taken by the ten largest. The J gene is TRBJ1-1, the V gene TRBV19; possibly TRBD1 for D (5 bases). The origin of this receptor is a man between 18 and 29 years old who had mild COVID-19 (a few samples of this study predate the infection). Cell type and time point are not known. Material for sequencing was PBMCs or a T cell subset sorted from them (not recorded which). This CDR3 reads CASSFYWGTEAFF. CDR3 in DNA: TGTGCCAGTAGTTTCTATTGGGGGACCGAAGCTTTCTTT.